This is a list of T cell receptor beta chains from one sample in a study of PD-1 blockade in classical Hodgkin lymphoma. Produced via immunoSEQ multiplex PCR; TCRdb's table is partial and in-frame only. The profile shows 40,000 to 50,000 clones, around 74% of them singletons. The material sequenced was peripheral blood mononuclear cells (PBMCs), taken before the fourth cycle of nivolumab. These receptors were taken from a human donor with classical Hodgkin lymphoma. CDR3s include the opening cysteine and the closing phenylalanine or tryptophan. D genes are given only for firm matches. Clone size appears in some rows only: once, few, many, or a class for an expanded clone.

cdr3_aa: CASSITVGGSEQFF; cdr3_nt: TGTGCCAGCAGCATAACGGTAGGGGGTAGTGAGCAGTTCTTC; d_call: -; j_call: TRBJ2-1; clone_size: -; v_call: TRBV7-2
cdr3_aa: CAISDVVLAGPSVADTQYF; cdr3_nt: TGTGCCATCAGTGACGTAGTACTAGCGGGGCCATCAGTTGCAGATACGCAGTATTTT; d_call: TRBD2; j_call: TRBJ2-3; clone_size: few; v_call: TRBV10-3
cdr3_aa: CASSLFKEGFYEQYF; cdr3_nt: TGTGCCAGCAGCTTGTTTAAGGAGGGGTTCTACGAGCAGTACTTC; d_call: -; j_call: TRBJ2-7; clone_size: -; v_call: TRBV7-2
cdr3_aa: CASSMSGGDFQQYF; cdr3_nt: TGTGCCAGTAGTATGAGCGGCGGGGACTTTCAGCAGTACTTC; d_call: -; j_call: TRBJ2-7; clone_size: few; v_call: TRBV19
cdr3_aa: CASRDSSYNEQFF; cdr3_nt: TGTGCCAGCCGGGACAGCTCCTACAATGAGCAGTTCTTC; d_call: TRBD1; j_call: TRBJ2-1; clone_size: -; v_call: TRBV18
cdr3_aa: CASSSSTQQPQHF; cdr3_nt: TGCGCCAGCAGCTCGTCTACACAGCAGCCCCAGCATTTT; d_call: -; j_call: TRBJ1-5; clone_size: -; v_call: TRBV4-1
cdr3_aa: CASSRLGQGGSEQFF; cdr3_nt: TGTGCCAGCAGTCGACTGGGACAGGGGGGTTCGGAGCAGTTCTTC; d_call: TRBD1; j_call: TRBJ2-1; clone_size: -; v_call: TRBV6-6
cdr3_aa: CASSVRDTEAFF; cdr3_nt: TGTGCCAGCAGTGTGCGGGACACTGAAGCTTTCTTT; d_call: -; j_call: TRBJ1-1; clone_size: -; v_call: TRBV2
cdr3_aa: CASSQGQVNTEAFF; cdr3_nt: TGTGCCAGTAGTCAGGGACAGGTGAACACTGAAGCTTTCTTT; d_call: TRBD1; j_call: TRBJ1-1; clone_size: -; v_call: TRBV19
cdr3_aa: CASSFRASGVYEQYF; cdr3_nt: TGTGCCAGCAGCTTTCGGGCTAGCGGGGTCTACGAGCAGTACTTC; d_call: TRBD2; j_call: TRBJ2-7; clone_size: -; v_call: TRBV5-6
cdr3_aa: CASSLRGTEAFF; cdr3_nt: TGTGCCAGCAGCTTAAGGGGCACTGAAGCTTTCTTT; d_call: -; j_call: TRBJ1-1; clone_size: -; v_call: TRBV5-3
cdr3_aa: CAWDGEDEKLFF; cdr3_nt: TGTGCCTGGGACGGTGAGGATGAAAAACTGTTTTTT; d_call: -; j_call: TRBJ1-4; clone_size: -; v_call: TRBV30
cdr3_aa: CASSQKQGPSSYNEQFF; cdr3_nt: TGCGCCAGCAGCCAAAAACAGGGGCCTAGCTCCTACAATGAGCAGTTCTTC; d_call: TRBD1; j_call: TRBJ2-1; clone_size: few; v_call: TRBV4-3
cdr3_aa: CASSDYSNQPQHF; cdr3_nt: TGTGCCAGTAGTGATTATAGCAATCAGCCCCAGCATTTT; d_call: -; j_call: TRBJ1-5; clone_size: -; v_call: TRBV19
cdr3_aa: CASSMLTGIAYEQYF; cdr3_nt: TGTGCCAGTAGTATGCTGACAGGGATCGCCTACGAGCAGTACTTC; d_call: TRBD1; j_call: TRBJ2-7; clone_size: few; v_call: TRBV19
cdr3_aa: CASSFYRGSSSYNSPLHF; cdr3_nt: TGTGCCAGCAGTTTCTACAGGGGGAGTAGCTCCTATAATTCACCCCTCCACTTT; d_call: TRBD1; j_call: TRBJ1-6; clone_size: -; v_call: TRBV28
cdr3_aa: CASSYSEDRANEQFF; cdr3_nt: TGTGCCAGCAGTTACTCGGAGGACAGGGCCAATGAGCAGTTCTTC; d_call: TRBD1; j_call: TRBJ2-1; clone_size: -; v_call: TRBV6-5
cdr3_aa: CSVEFPLDRVGQETQYF; cdr3_nt: TGCAGCGTTGAGTTTCCTTTGGACAGGGTGGGACAAGAGACCCAGTACTTC; d_call: TRBD1; j_call: TRBJ2-5; clone_size: -; v_call: TRBV29-1
cdr3_aa: CASSLSGALLNTEAFF; cdr3_nt: TGTGCCAGCAGTTTATCCGGGGCGCTTTTGAACACTGAAGCTTTCTTT; d_call: -; j_call: TRBJ1-1; clone_size: few; v_call: TRBV27
cdr3_aa: CASSYALGSPLHF; cdr3_nt: TGTGCCAGCAGTTACGCCTTGGGTTCACCCCTCCACTTT; d_call: -; j_call: TRBJ1-6; clone_size: -; v_call: TRBV6-5
cdr3_aa: CASSTDRVVDTEAFF; cdr3_nt: TGTGCCAGCAGTACCGACAGGGTAGTCGACACTGAAGCTTTCTTT; d_call: TRBD1; j_call: TRBJ1-1; clone_size: few; v_call: TRBV6-1
cdr3_aa: CASSLQGSGTEAFF; cdr3_nt: TGCGCCAGCAGCTTACAGGGTTCGGGAACTGAAGCTTTCTTT; d_call: -; j_call: TRBJ1-1; clone_size: -; v_call: TRBV5-1
cdr3_aa: CASSPREGAETQYF; cdr3_nt: TGTGCCAGTAGTCCGAGAGAGGGGGCCGAGACCCAGTACTTC; d_call: TRBD1; j_call: TRBJ2-5; clone_size: once; v_call: TRBV19